These 23 T cell receptor beta chains were all obtained from the same sample, sequenced in a study of T cell responses to AZD1222 COVID-19 vaccine. Repertoires were generated with immunoSEQ multiplex PCR, while TCRdb's copy carries only in-frame clones and drops some. The sample has roughly 190,000 clones, more than 85% seen once. The sample here was peripheral blood, taken 28 days after the second AZD1222 dose. The source of these receptors is an adult who received the AZD1222 COVID-19 vaccine.

V gene TRBV18 combines with J gene TRBJ2-3, with TRBD1 matching over 8 bases. V shed 6 bases and J 5 bases; nucleotides not matched to a gene: 13. The germline V gene encodes CDR1 KGHSH and CDR2 LQKENI. CDR3 size: 16 residues. Here the CDR3 reads CASSRAGGAEGDTQYF. In DNA form, the CDR3 reads TGTGCCAGCTCGCGCGCAGGGGGCGCTGAGGGAGATACGCAGTATTTT.

V is TRBV19 and J is TRBJ2-2; D remains unclear. V dropped 4 bases and J dropped 6 bases, with 9 bases sitting between them. Per germline, CDR1 LNHDA and CDR2 SQIVND (reference sequence). The length of the CDR3 is 13 residues. CDR3 sequence: CASSTQAAGELFF. CDR3 DNA sequence: TGTGCCAGTAGTACCCAGGCTGCCGGGGAGCTGTTTTTT.

In this sample, this clone turned up once. The J gene is TRBJ2-2, the V gene TRBV7-9; unclear D gene. CDR1 and CDR2 (germline): SEHNR, FQNEAQ (reference sequence). Trimming removed 1 base at V and 5 bases at J, with 5 bases between. The CDR3 consists of 13 residues. The CDR3 region is CASSLERTGELFF. DNA for the CDR3: TGTGCCAGCAGCTTAGAGCGAACCGGGGAGCTGTTTTTT.

The rearrangement links TRBV7-8 to TRBJ1-1; 7 bases map to TRBD1. The CDR3 runs to 16 residues. The trim removed 4 bases at V and 4 bases at J, leaving 12 bases unmatched. Germline CDR1 is SGHVS and CDR2 is FQNEAQ. The CDR3 DNA sequence: TGTGCCAGCAGCTCAACATCGGACAGGAGGGGCACTGAAGCTTTCTTT. Encoded protein: CASSSTSDRRGTEAFF.

The rearrangement uses TRBV9 and TRBJ2-7; tentative D call: TRBD1 (6 bases). Trimming removed 4 bases from V and 3 bases from J, with 17 bases in between. Germline V CDR1 and CDR2: SGDLS, YYNGEE. CDR3 length: 15 amino acids. The DNA for the CDR3 is TGTGCCAGCAGCCCTGACCCAGGGGCACTCTACGAGCAGTACTTC. It encodes CASSPDPGALYEQYF.

The chain has TRBV5-1 and TRBJ1-3; D is undetermined. The CDR3 is made up of 14 amino acids. Germline CDR1 and CDR2: SGHRS and YFSETQ. V was cut by 1 base and J by 4 bases, with 9 bases left in between. The CDR3 reads CASSLYSPGNTIYF. CDR3 in DNA: TGCGCCAGCAGCTTGTACAGCCCAGGAAACACCATATATTTT. Using reference TRBV5-1 and TRBJ1-3 for the parts outside the CDR3, the full variable domain is KAGVTQTPRYLIKTRGQQVTLSCSPISGHRSVSWYQQTPGQGLQFLFEYFSETQRNKGNFPGRFSGRQFSNSRSEMNVSTLELGDSALYLCASSLYSPGNTIYFGEGSWLTVV.

This rearrangement joins TRBV10-2 to TRBJ1-2; 7 bases line up with TRBD1. This CDR3 is 14 amino acids long. V was clipped by 5 bases and J by 6 bases; unmatched bases: 9. The germline V gene encodes CDR1 WSHSY and CDR2 SAAADI. CDR3 residues: CASSQPDRANGYTF. CDR3 coding DNA: TGCGCCAGCAGTCAGCCCGACAGGGCCAATGGCTACACCTTC.

The chain combines TRBV12-3 or TRBV12-4 with TRBJ1-2; D remains ambiguous. The CDR3 has 13 amino acids. The V and J ends lost 4 bases and 4 bases respectively, with 10 bases between them. As DNA, the CDR3 is TGTGCCAGCAGTTCCCCCGGTGGCTATGGCTACACCTTC. This gives the protein CASSSPGGYGYTF.

V and J are TRBV11-2 and TRBJ2-7; maybe TRBD1 (5 bases). This CDR3 region has 12 residues. V was pared by 5 bases and J by 6 bases, with 11 bases between. Germline CDR1 SGHAT, CDR2 FQNNGV. This CDR3 reads CASSQGVGEQYF. The CDR3 DNA reads TGTGCCAGCAGCCAAGGGGTCGGCGAGCAGTACTTC.

In its sample, this clone was seen once. V and J are TRBV27 and TRBJ2-7; tentatively, D is TRBD1 (7 bases). Germline V gene lookup returns CDR1 MNHEY and CDR2 SMNVEV (reference sequence). The CDR3 is 16 amino acids. V lost 5 bases, J lost 5 bases, and 22 bases lay in between. The CDR3 DNA reads as TGTGCCAGCAGTCTATTAGTCCCAGGGGGGATAGACGAGCAGTACTTC. Its protein product is CASSLLVPGGIDEQYF.

The chain carries TRBV4-1 and TRBJ1-5; the D is unclear. CDR1 and CDR2 from the germline V gene are MGHRA and YSYEKL. Trimming took off 4 bases at V and 0 bases at J, with 7 bases between the two ends. This CDR3 spans 14 amino acids. The CDR3 nucleotides read TGCGCCAGCAGCCCAGGTAATAGCAATCAGCCCCAGCATTTT. Translating gives CASSPGNSNQPQHF.

The genes are TRBV23-1 and TRBJ1-1, with unresolved D. TRBV23-1 is given ORF status, its function remaining uncertain. The CDR3 sequence is 11 residues long. V was shortened by 7 bases and J by 3 bases, with 6 bases between the two germline ends. The CDR3 nucleotides are TGCGCCAGCATGGGGTACACTGAAGCTTTCTTT. Its protein is CASMGYTEAFF.

The J gene is TRBJ2-7, the V gene TRBV6-5, with a weak D call TRBD1 (6 bases). Germline CDR1 is MNHEY and CDR2 is SVGAGI. The V gene lost 5 bases and the J gene lost 3 bases, with 11 bases spanning the gap. The CDR3 contains 13 residues. The CDR3 coding sequence is TGTGCCAGCAGTCGACAGGTGAACTACGAGCAGTACTTC. It encodes CASSRQVNYEQYF.

The genes are TRBV4-1 and TRBJ1-1; 11 nucleotides align to TRBD1. The CDR3 is 15 residues long. V lost 4 bases, J lost 4 bases, and 5 bases stayed unmatched. Per the germline V gene, CDR1 is MGHRA and CDR2 is YSYEKL. CDR3 nucleotide sequence: TGCGCCAGCAGCCTTCCCGGGACAGGGGGCACTGAAGCTTTCTTT. This translates into CASSLPGTGGTEAFF.

Concerning this clone: Other DNA sequences in the sample encode the same CDR3. The V gene is TRBV5-1, the J gene TRBJ2-5, with TRBD2 matching 10 bases. The CDR3 extends over 16 amino acids. The ends lost 0 bases at V and 4 bases at J; junction bases unmatched: 6. Germline V gene data show CDR1 as SGHRS and CDR2 as YFSETQ. Here the CDR3 reads CASSLGGLAGAETQYF. DNA of the CDR3: TGCGCCAGCAGCTTGGGTGGCCTAGCGGGAGCAGAGACCCAGTACTTC.

The chain has TRBV3-1 (or the pseudogene TRBV3-2) and TRBJ1-1; a possible D gene is TRBD1 (6 bases). Trimming left V 0 bases short and J 4 bases short, with 12 bases between. This CDR3 is 15 amino acids long. Germline V gene lookup returns CDR1 LGHDT and CDR2 YNNKEL (reference sequence). The CDR3 DNA is TGTGCCAGCAGCCAAGAGGGGGCCTTCGTCACTGAAGCTTTCTTT. Translation gives CASSQEGAFVTEAFF.

The chain joins TRBV2 to TRBJ1-2; D possibly corresponds to TRBD1 (5 bases). V was pared by 4 bases and J by 7 bases, with 13 bases between. Germline-derived CDR1 and CDR2 are SNHLY and FYNNEI. The CDR3 runs to 13 residues. This CDR3 is CASSVEGRLGYTF. DNA for the CDR3: TGTGCCAGCAGTGTGGAGGGGCGTCTTGGCTACACCTTC.

This clone was recorded once. The chain employs TRBV6-5 and TRBJ1-2, with D possibly being TRBD1 (6 bases). From germline, CDR1 is MNHEY and CDR2 SVGAGI. This CDR3 contains 11 residues. The germline V and J ends were trimmed by 4 bases and 12 bases, with 12 bases remaining between them. The CDR3 nucleotides read TGTGCCAGCAGTTCGGACAGCCTTGACACCTTC. Translation gives CASSSDSLDTF.

The chain recombines TRBV6-6 with TRBJ2-1; tentatively, D is TRBD1 or TRBD2 (5 bases each). The germline CDR1 and CDR2 sequences are MNHNY and SVGAGI (reference sequence). V was cut by 2 bases and J by 0 bases, with 8 bases left in between. The CDR3 extends over 15 amino acids. CDR3 sequence reads: CASSYGGSSYNEQFF. For the CDR3, the DNA is TGTGCCAGCAGTTACGGGGGTAGCTCCTACAATGAGCAGTTCTTC.

The chain has TRBV7-9 and TRBJ1-6, with TRBD1 matching 11 bases. The CDR3 has 16 residues. V shed 1 base and J 10 bases; nucleotides not matched to a gene: 6. Germline V lookup: CDR1 SEHNR, CDR2 FQNEAQ (reference sequence). The CDR3 DNA sequence: TGTGCCAGCAGCTTAGTAGACGGGACAGGGGGGTCACCCCTCCACTTT. Translated, it gives CASSLVDGTGGSPLHF.

This chain connects TRBV7-9 to TRBJ2-7; the match to TRBD1 covers 11 bases. V was clipped by 5 bases and J by 5 bases; unmatched bases: 8. Germline V CDR1 and CDR2: SEHNR, FQNEAQ (reference sequence). The CDR3 contains 15 residues. In DNA, the CDR3 is TGTGCCAGCAGCCCACGGGACAGGGGGGTCGACGAGCAGTACTTC. It is translated as CASSPRDRGVDEQYF.

The chain joins TRBV6-2 or TRBV6-3 to TRBJ2-3; D remains ambiguous. The CDR3 spans 12 residues. Trimming removed 3 bases from V and 11 bases from J, with 12 bases in between. From germline, CDR1 is MNHEY and CDR2 SVGEGT. CDR3 nucleotides: TGTGCCAGCAGTTATTTAGGGTCGGGGCAGTATTTT. Its protein product is CASSYLGSGQYF.

The chain recombines TRBV6-2 or TRBV6-3 with TRBJ1-5, with unresolved D. The CDR3 is made up of 16 amino acids. CDR1 is MNHEY and CDR2 is SVGEGT in the germline V gene. Trimming removed 2 bases from V and 4 bases from J, with 15 bases in between. The CDR3 DNA sequence: TGTGCCAGCAGTTACGATCTCCGGGCCTTAAATCAGCCCCAGCATTTT. Translating gives CASSYDLRALNQPQHF.